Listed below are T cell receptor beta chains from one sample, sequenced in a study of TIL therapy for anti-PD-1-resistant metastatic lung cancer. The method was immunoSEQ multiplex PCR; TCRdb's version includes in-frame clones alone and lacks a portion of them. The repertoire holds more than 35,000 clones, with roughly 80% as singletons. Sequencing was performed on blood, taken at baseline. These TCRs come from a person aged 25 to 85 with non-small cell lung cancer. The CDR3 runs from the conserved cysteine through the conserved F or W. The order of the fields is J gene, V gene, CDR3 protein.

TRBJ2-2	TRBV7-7	CASSLDRGDTGELFF
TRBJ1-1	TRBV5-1	CASSFTGQRKATEAFF
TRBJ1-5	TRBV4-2	CASSPRGAGEARQPQHF
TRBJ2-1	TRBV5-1	CASSFLRTLSYNEQFF
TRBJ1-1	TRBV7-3	CASSPSGPPMNTEAFF
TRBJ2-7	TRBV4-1	CASSQDGKDEQYF
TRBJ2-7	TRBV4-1	CASSQADQQYF
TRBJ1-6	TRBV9	CASSVEDLGSYNSPLHF
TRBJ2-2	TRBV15	CATSRDSTGTGELFF
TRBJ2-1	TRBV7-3	CASSSKGTSGVGSYNEQFF
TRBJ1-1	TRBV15	CATSRTATEAFF
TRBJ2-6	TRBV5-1	CASSFSTRPKSGANVLTF
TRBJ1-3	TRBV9	CASSNQGVSGNTIYF
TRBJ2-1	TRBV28	CASSPGGPTGQFF
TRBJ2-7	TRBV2	CASRLAGAYEQYF
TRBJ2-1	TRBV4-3	CASSQDPSLAPNEQFF
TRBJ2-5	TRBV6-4	CASSEPGQGRQETQYF
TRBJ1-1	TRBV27	CASSPTRVKNTEAFF